The rows below give T cell receptor beta chains drawn from one sample of a study of a mutant IDH1 vaccine in newly diagnosed glioma. Their antigen targets remain unknown. Assay: immunoSEQ multiplex PCR; the TCRdb copy retains only in-frame clones and omits some. This table holds around 53,000 clones, 90% to 95% found once. Sequences were derived from PBMCs, sampled from a glioma patient whose treatment included an IDH1 peptide vaccine. The source is a man over 45 with glioma. Each CDR3 is given with its conserved first and last residue. A D gene is named only where the DNA matches it firmly. For some rows the clone size is stated as once, few or many, or as a class when expanded; others skip it.

D,V,size,J,DNA,CDR3
NA,TRBV6-4,NA,TRBJ1-3,TGTGCCAGCAGTGAGTGCAGGGACTACTCTGGAAACACCATATATTTT,CASSECRDYSGNTIYF
TRBD2,TRBV4-3,NA,TRBJ2-1,TGCGCCAGCAGCCAGCCGGGACTAGGACTGAATGAGCAGTTCTTC,CASSQPGLGLNEQFF
TRBD1,TRBV19,NA,TRBJ2-2,TGTGCCAGTAGTCCAGAGGACAGGGGGAGCGGGGAGCTGTTTTTT,CASSPEDRGSGELFF
NA,TRBV7-2,NA,TRBJ2-7,TGTGCCAGCAGCCCCCAATCCGGGCGGCCCTACGAGCAGTACTTC,CASSPQSGRPYEQYF
TRBD2,TRBV5-4,NA,TRBJ2-5,TGTGCCAGCAGCCGGGGCGGGGGCCAAGAGACCCAGTACTTC,CASSRGGGQETQYF
NA,TRBV11-2,NA,TRBJ1-1,TGTGCCAGCAGCTTCCCACAGGGGAACACTGAAGCTTTCTTT,CASSFPQGNTEAFF
NA,TRBV4-1,NA,TRBJ2-1,TGCGCCAGCAGCCAAGATATCACTAGCAATGAGCAGTTCTTC,CASSQDITSNEQFF
TRBD2,TRBV2,NA,TRBJ2-7,TGTGCCAGTGGGACTAGCGGGGCGTCTCGTCCCGAGCAGTACTTC,CASGTSGASRPEQYF
TRBD1,TRBV19,NA,TRBJ2-7,TGTGCCAGTAGTGCGAACAGGGGGTTACTGACCTACGAGCAGTACTTC,CASSANRGLLTYEQYF
NA,TRBV4-1,NA,TRBJ2-5,TGCGCCAGCAGCCAAGCAGAGACCCAGTACTTC,CASSQAETQYF
NA,TRBV14,NA,TRBJ1-1,TGTGCCAGCAGCCAAGATCTTCCCTGGGGGTGGGACACTGAAGCTTTCTTT,CASSQDLPWGWDTEAFF
NA,TRBV2,few,TRBJ1-2,TGTGCCAACGACAAGGAAAACTATGGCTACACCTTC,CANDKENYGYTF
NA,TRBV9,few,TRBJ1-1,TGTGCCAGCAGCGTAGGGCAGGCCATAGTCGCGAACACTGAAGCTTTCTTT,CASSVGQAIVANTEAFF
NA,TRBV7-9,NA,TRBJ1-4,TGTGCCAGCAGCTTTACAGCGGGGGATGAAAAACTGTTTTTT,CASSFTAGDEKLFF
NA,TRBV15,NA,TRBJ2-7,TGTGCCACCAGCAGAGGAAGGGGCGCCTACGAGCAGTACTTC,CATSRGRGAYEQYF